The 3 T cell receptor beta chains presented below share a single source sample, sequenced in a study of shared clonotypes between healthy human individuals. The repertoire was sequenced with immunoSEQ multiplex PCR; TCRdb's copy has only in-frame clones and lacks some. The sample contains fewer than 3 million clones, roughly 90% of which appear only once. Material: naive CD4+ T cells from PBMCs. Subset specified: CD45RA+ positively selected. The receptors shown here come from a man aged 18 to 35 in good health. Some clones in this sample may be carry-over from other donors' samples.

This clone has just one count. Other DNA sequences of this sample code for an identical CDR3. V usage is TRBV9 and J usage is TRBJ1-1, with D maybe TRBD1 (6 bases). Per germline, CDR1 SGDLS and CDR2 YYNGEE. Between the trimmed V and J ends, which lost 0 bases and 1 base, there was a span of 10 bases. The CDR3 runs 15 residues. The CDR3 sequence: CASSVGGGANTEAFF. Here the CDR3 DNA reads TGTGCCAGCAGCGTAGGAGGGGGTGCGAACACTGAAGCTTTCTTT.

V and J are TRBV6-5 and TRBJ1-3, with D perhaps TRBD1 (5 bases). Trimming stripped 0 bases from V and 0 bases from J, with 9 bases between. From germline, CDR1 is MNHEY and CDR2 SVGAGI. This CDR3 has 16 residues. CDR3 DNA sequence: TGTGCCAGCAGTTACTCGGCAGGGAGCTCTGGAAACACCATATATTTT. Residues: CASSYSAGSSGNTIYF.

The chain couples TRBV28 to TRBJ2-7; TRBD1 might be the D (7 bases). The CDR3 sequence is 15 residues long. Trimming cost V 3 bases and J 2 bases, with 14 bases left between them. Looked up from germline, CDR1 is MDHEN and CDR2 is SYDVKM. CDR3 nucleotide sequence: TGTGCCAGCAGTTTCCAGGGGGGTCCCCCCTACGAGCAGTACTTC. Amino acids: CASSFQGGPPYEQYF.